This entry describes one T cell receptor beta chain. The antigen is undetermined. Healthy adults negative for HIV, lacking recent acute infections or vaccinations, served as donors. The record originates from a study of shared clonotypes between healthy human individuals. Study-wide findings and caveats: Relative to memory subsets, naive subsets generally showed larger estimated richness. Generation probabilities were higher for clonotypes shared across all four sorted-subset donors than for unshared ones.

V gave up 4 bases and J gave up 2 bases, with 10 bases separating them. Germline values: CDR1 LNHDA, CDR2 SQIVND (reference sequence). The length of the CDR3 is 14 residues. Each subset's genomic DNA was shared equally among a number of immunoSEQ plates. Using immunoSEQ multiplex PCR, the repertoire was profiled, and TCRdb retains in-frame clones only, with some absent. The sample lists 950,000 to 1,100,000 clones; roughly 80% were seen once. V and J are TRBV19 and TRBJ2-3; D unresolved. Sequenced material: memory CD4+ T cells sorted from blood. The subset is: CD45RA-negative fraction. The sequence was obtained from a young man in good health. The DNA of the CDR3 is TGTGCCAGTAGTACCCACCAGGACACAGATACGCAGTATTTT. This sequence encodes CASSTHQDTDTQYF.